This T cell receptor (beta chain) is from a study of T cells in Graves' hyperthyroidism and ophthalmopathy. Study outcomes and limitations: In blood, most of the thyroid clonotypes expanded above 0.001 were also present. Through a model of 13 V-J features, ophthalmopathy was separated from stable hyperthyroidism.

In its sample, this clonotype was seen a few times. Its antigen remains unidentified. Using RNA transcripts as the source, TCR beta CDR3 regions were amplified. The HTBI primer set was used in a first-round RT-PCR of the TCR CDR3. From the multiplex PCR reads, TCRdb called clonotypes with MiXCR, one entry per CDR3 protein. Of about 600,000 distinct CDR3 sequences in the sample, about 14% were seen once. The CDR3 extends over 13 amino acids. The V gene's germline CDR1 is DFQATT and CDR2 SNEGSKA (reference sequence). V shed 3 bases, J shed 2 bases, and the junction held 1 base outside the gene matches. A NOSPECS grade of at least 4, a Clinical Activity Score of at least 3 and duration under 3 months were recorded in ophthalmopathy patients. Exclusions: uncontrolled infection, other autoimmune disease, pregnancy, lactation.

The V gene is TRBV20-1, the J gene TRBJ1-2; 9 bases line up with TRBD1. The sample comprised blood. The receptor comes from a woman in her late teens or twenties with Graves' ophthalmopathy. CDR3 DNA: TGCAGTGCTAGTACAGGGGGCAACTATGGCTACACCTTC. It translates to CSASTGGNYGYTF.